This TCR beta chain was retrieved from a study of T-cell reconstitution after alpha-beta-depleted transplantation in children (dated by TCRdb to 2016 to 2018). In terms of the full investigation: Using TCR repertoire profiling, the study quantitatively followed how T-cell immune reconstitution unfolded in children after TCRalphabeta/CD19-depleted allogeneic hematopoietic cell transplantation. Broad study findings and their caveats: Over subsequent months, a decline in hyperexpanded clone frequencies was noted, and after one year, T-cell counts and TCRbeta diversity were mostly ascribed to newly produced T cells. In some patients, the high TCRbeta diversity seen at day 60 was put down to recipient T cells and intrathymic progenitors that had survived conditioning. The apparently early alphabetaT-cell count recovery about two months after transplant was reportedly dependent on only several hundred rapidly expanded clones derived from non-depleted graft cells.

The method was PCR. Data came from an Illumina HiSeq 2500. TCR libraries were prepared with molecular barcoding, using unique molecular identifiers to normalize TCRbeta repertoire quantification. TCRdb reanalyzed the raw reads on its own, using fastp at Q25 for trimming and MiXCR for clone calling, and kept in-frame beta chains. Records with the same CDR3 protein are collapsed into one entry carrying the most frequent genes and DNA. For this sample there are a few hundred thousand distinct CDR3 sequences; 6% to 10% appear just once. The ten largest clonotypes hold 9.1% of the sample. Inclusive of the bounding cysteine and phenylalanine, the CDR3 is 13 residues long. Only the CDR3 portion is preserved as DNA: 39 bases, with reading frame beginning at the first base. A distance of 7 bases separates the germline ends of V and J, which lose 2 bases and 4 bases respectively. Via the germline V gene, CDR1 is MNHEY and CDR2 SVGEGT.

This clonotype was counted many times. The antigen it binds to is not known. The record has no base qualities; no much larger clone is one base away. The treatment or condition label on this specimen signifies: allogeneic hematopoietic cell transplantation with graft depleted of TCRalphabeta T cells and CD19 B cells. The children who served as transplant recipients had been given grafts of TCRalphabeta/CD19-depleted allogeneic hematopoietic cells. Here the sequenced sample was peripheral blood, taken 360 days after TCRalphabeta/CD19-depleted stem cell transplant. This receptor was obtained from a female patient aged 2-9 years who had a stem cell transplant for Fanconi anemia, so the T cells may come from the graft donor. The chain employs TRBV6-2 or TRBV6-3 and TRBJ2-3; TRBD2 might be the D gene, on 5 matching bases. The CDR3 region: CASSYDYSDTQYF. DNA sequence: TGTGCCAGCAGTTACGACTACTCAGATACGCAGTATTTT.